These 2 T cell receptor beta chains came from one sample sequenced in a study of T cells after yellow fever vaccination. TCRdb analysed the 5' RACE reads with MiXCR anew, one entry per CDR3 protein. This table has 300,000 to 400,000 distinct CDR3 sequences, 8.7% appearing once. The source was PBMCs, collected on the day of the first yellow fever vaccination. These receptors all come from a man aged 18 to 35 who received the YFV17D yellow fever vaccine.

The chain employs TRBV6-5 and TRBJ2-2; D possibly matches TRBD1 or TRBD2 (5 bases each). V lost 4 bases, J lost 5 bases, and 14 bases lay in between. In germline, CDR1 is MNHEY, CDR2 SVGAGI. The CDR3 contains 15 residues. CDR3 sequence: CASSFQGWGTGELFF. The CDR3 nucleotides read TGTGCCAGCAGTTTCCAGGGATGGGGGACCGGGGAGCTGTTTTTT.

This chain uses TRBV4-3 with TRBJ1-5; D may be TRBD1 (5 bases). V was clipped by 0 bases and J by 5 bases, with 11 bases between them. This CDR3 contains 15 residues. Germline V gene lookup returns CDR1 LGHNA and CDR2 YSLEER. CDR3 nucleotides: TGCGCCAGCAGCCAAGAGGGCTCGGGGGATCAGCCCCAGCATTTT. Protein product: CASSQEGSGDQPQHF.